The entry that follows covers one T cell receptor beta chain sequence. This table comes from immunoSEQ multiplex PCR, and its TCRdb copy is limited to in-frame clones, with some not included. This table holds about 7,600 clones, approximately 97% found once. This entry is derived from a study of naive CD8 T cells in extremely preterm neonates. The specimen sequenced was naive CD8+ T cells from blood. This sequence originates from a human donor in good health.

CDR3 DNA: TGTGCCAGCAGCCCCCTCCAGACAGGCGCCTATGGCTACACCTTC. Translating gives CASSPLQTGAYGYTF. V and J are TRBV6-6 and TRBJ1-2; weak D call: TRBD1 (6 bases). CDR1 MNHNY and CDR2 SVGAGI come from the germline V gene (reference sequence). V was clipped by 6 bases and J by 4 bases, with 18 bases between them. The CDR3 loop spans 15 amino acids.